Listed below are T cell receptor beta chains from one sample, sequenced in a study of technical replicates of blood from several donors. The table came from immunoSEQ multiplex PCR; TCRdb's copy has only in-frame clones and leaves some out. The sample consists of around 76,000 clones, roughly nine tenths of them appearing once. The sequencing input was T cells isolated from PBMCs. The source is a human donor in good health. Each CDR3 is given with its conserved first and last residue. The order of the fields is V gene, J gene, D gene, CDR3 length, clone size, CDR3 DNA, CDR3 protein. D genes are given only for firm matches. Size values are once, few and many counts, or a class for expanded clones, and some rows have none.

v_call: TRBV7-9; j_call: TRBJ1-4; d_call: .; cdr3_length: 13; clone_size: few; cdr3_nt: TGTGCCAGCAGCTTAGTGGGGGGGGTCAAACTGTTTTTT; cdr3_aa: CASSLVGGVKLFF
v_call: TRBV7-6; j_call: TRBJ2-1; d_call: .; cdr3_length: 12; clone_size: once; cdr3_nt: TGTGCCAGCAGCTTATCTTCCGGACACCAGTTCTTC; cdr3_aa: CASSLSSGHQFF
v_call: TRBV10-1; j_call: TRBJ2-7; d_call: TRBD2; cdr3_length: 13; clone_size: .; cdr3_nt: TGCGCCAGCAGGGTTAGCGGGACCGGGGAGCAGTACTTC; cdr3_aa: CASRVSGTGEQYF
v_call: TRBV7-6; j_call: TRBJ2-7; d_call: .; cdr3_length: 14; clone_size: .; cdr3_nt: TGTGCCAGCAGCTTCGATCCCGGCTCCTACGAGCAGTACTTC; cdr3_aa: CASSFDPGSYEQYF
v_call: TRBV5-6; j_call: TRBJ2-5; d_call: .; cdr3_length: 15; clone_size: .; cdr3_nt: TGTGCCAGCAGCCCGACCCCAGGGGCCCAAGAGACCCAGTACTTC; cdr3_aa: CASSPTPGAQETQYF
v_call: TRBV2; j_call: TRBJ2-5; d_call: .; cdr3_length: 13; clone_size: .; cdr3_nt: TGTGCCAGCACCACAGGGACGAAAGAGACCCAGTACTTC; cdr3_aa: CASTTGTKETQYF
v_call: TRBV5-1; j_call: TRBJ2-1; d_call: .; cdr3_length: 15; clone_size: .; cdr3_nt: TGCGCCAGCAGCAGTACGGGGTGGACCTACAATGAGCAGTTCTTC; cdr3_aa: CASSSTGWTYNEQFF
v_call: TRBV11-2; j_call: TRBJ1-1; d_call: .; cdr3_length: 11; clone_size: few; cdr3_nt: TGTGCCAGCAGCTTGGACAGCACCGATTTCTTT; cdr3_aa: CASSLDSTDFF
v_call: TRBV12-5; j_call: TRBJ2-3; d_call: .; cdr3_length: 17; clone_size: .; cdr3_nt: TGTGCTAGTGGTTTGGTAATCGTCCCAAATCGGGTAGATACGCAGTATTTT; cdr3_aa: CASGLVIVPNRVDTQYF
v_call: TRBV25-1; j_call: TRBJ2-6; d_call: .; cdr3_length: 14; clone_size: .; cdr3_nt: TGTGCCAGCACACAGGGTAGTGGGGCCAACGTCCTGACTTTC; cdr3_aa: CASTQGSGANVLTF